This TCR beta chain stems from a study of cytomegalovirus exposure and HLA in healthy donors. About the study: Falling in the Caucasian-associated ancestry cluster were about four fifths of around 370 genotyped donors.

Study results and limitations: Later analysis identified 15,000 to 20,000 TCR beta sequences associated with HLA alleles, using a false discovery rate threshold of 0.05.

Worth noting for this clone: What it recognizes is unknown.

The PCR ran on 60 Vbeta and 13 Jbeta primers. Authors' methods: Later, 65 million to 85 million unique TCR beta chains were counted in an analysis, and 10 million to 12 million of them were shared. Clones were read by immunoSEQ multiplex PCR, and TCRdb kept only the in-frame ones, dropping some. The V and J calls and clone size come from that table; D and trimming were worked out from the DNA. The sample carries approximately 53,000 clones, over 60% recorded once. V trimming: 0 bases; J trimming: 4 bases; junction bases outside the gene matches: 10. This CDR3 has 16 residues. Germline V CDR1 and CDR2: SGDLS, YYNGEE.

This clonotype originated in a woman between 35 and 50 years old in good health and CMV-seropositive. V usage is TRBV9 and J usage is TRBJ2-7; 7 bases map to TRBD1. The specimen was PBMCs. The CDR3 coding sequence is TGTGCCAGCAGCGTAGCACTACAGGGGCCGGGGTACGAGCAGTACTTC. It encodes CASSVALQGPGYEQYF.